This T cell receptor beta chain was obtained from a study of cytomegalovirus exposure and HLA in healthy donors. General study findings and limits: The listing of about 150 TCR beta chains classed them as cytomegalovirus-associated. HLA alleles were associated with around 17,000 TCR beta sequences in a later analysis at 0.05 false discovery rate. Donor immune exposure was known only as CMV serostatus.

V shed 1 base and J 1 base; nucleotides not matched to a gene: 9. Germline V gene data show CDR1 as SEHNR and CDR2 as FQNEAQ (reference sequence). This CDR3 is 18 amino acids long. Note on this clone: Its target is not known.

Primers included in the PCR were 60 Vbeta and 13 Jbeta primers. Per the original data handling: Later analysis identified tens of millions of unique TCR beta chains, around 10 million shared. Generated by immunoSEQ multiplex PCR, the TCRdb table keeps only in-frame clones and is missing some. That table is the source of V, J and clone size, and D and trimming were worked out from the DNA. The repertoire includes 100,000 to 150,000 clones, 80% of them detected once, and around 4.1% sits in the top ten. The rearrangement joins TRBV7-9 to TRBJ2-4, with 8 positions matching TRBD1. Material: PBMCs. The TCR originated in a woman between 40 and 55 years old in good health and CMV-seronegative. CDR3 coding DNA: TGTGCCAGCAGCTTAGACAGGGGGGATTTCGCGGCCAAAAACATTCAGTACTTC. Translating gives CASSLDRGDFAAKNIQYF. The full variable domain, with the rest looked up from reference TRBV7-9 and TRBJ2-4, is DTGVSQNPRHKITKRGQNVTFRCDPISEHNRLYWYRQTLGQGPEFLTYFQNEAQLEKSRLLSDRFSAERPKGSFSTLEIQRTEQGDSAMYLCASSLDRGDFAAKNIQYFGAGTRLSVL.